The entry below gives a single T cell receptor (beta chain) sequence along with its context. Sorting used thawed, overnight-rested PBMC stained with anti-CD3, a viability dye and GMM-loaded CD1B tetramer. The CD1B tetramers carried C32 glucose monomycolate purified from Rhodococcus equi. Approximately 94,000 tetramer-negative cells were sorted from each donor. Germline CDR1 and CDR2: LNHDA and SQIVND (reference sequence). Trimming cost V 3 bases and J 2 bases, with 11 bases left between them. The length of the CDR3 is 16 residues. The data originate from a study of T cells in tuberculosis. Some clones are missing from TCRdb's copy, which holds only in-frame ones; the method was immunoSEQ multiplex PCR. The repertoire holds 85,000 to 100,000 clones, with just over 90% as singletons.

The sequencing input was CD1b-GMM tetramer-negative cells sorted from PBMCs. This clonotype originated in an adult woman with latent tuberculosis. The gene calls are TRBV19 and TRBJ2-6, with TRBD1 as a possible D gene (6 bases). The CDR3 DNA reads TGTGCCAGTAGTATCCTACAGGGCACTGGGGCCAACGTCCTGACTTTC. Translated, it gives CASSILQGTGANVLTF.